This record covers a single TCR beta chain. The data belong to a study of T cell changes during pregnancy in multiple sclerosis. Germline lookup yields CDR1 LNHDA and CDR2 SQIVND (reference sequence). The CDR3 length is 15 residues. The V end was cut by 0 bases, the J end by 6 bases, with 14 bases between. Libraries were prepared by immunoSEQ multiplex PCR; TCRdb keeps only in-frame clonotypes and omits some of them. The data show 50,000 or so clones, with around 93% seen just once and roughly 3.7% held by the top ten. The receptor comes from a female donor with multiple sclerosis, enrolled in a pregnancy study. The rearrangement links TRBV19 to TRBJ1-2, with D unresolved. The starting material was CD8+ T cells from peripheral blood mononuclear cells, obtained after pregnancy. The CDR3, as DNA: TGTGCCAGTAGTATAGAGAGGGCGGCGTTCAATGGCTACACCTTC. It translates to CASSIERAAFNGYTF.